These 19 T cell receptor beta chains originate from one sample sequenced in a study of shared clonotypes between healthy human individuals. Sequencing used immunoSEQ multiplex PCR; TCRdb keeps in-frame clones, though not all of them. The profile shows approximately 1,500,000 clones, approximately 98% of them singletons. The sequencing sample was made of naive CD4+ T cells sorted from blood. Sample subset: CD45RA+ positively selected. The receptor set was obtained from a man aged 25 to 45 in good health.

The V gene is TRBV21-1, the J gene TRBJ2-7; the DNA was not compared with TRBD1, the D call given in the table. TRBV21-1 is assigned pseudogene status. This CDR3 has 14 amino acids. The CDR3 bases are TGTGCCACCCTCACAGGGAAGTATGCCTACGAGCAGTACTTC. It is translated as CATLTGKYAYEQYF.

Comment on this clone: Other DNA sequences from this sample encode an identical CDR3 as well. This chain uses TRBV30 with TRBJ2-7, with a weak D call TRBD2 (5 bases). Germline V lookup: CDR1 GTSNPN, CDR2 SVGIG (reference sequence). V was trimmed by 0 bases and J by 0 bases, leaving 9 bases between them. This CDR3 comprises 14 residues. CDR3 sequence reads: CAWSVGGSSYEQYF. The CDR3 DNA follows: TGTGCCTGGAGTGTAGGTGGGAGCTCCTACGAGCAGTACTTC. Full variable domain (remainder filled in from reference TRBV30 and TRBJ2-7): SQTIHQWPATLVQPVGSPLSLECTVEGTSNPNLYWYRQAAGRGLQLLFYSVGIGQISSEVPQNLSASRPQDRQFILSSKKLLLSDSGFYLCAWSVGGSSYEQYFGPGTRLTVT.

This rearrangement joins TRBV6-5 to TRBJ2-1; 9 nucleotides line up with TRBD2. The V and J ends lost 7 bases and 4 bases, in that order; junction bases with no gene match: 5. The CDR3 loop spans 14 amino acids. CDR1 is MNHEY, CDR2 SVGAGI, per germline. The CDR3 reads CASTYSGSYNEQFF. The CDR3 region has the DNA TGTGCCAGCACATATAGCGGGAGTTACAATGAGCAGTTCTTC.

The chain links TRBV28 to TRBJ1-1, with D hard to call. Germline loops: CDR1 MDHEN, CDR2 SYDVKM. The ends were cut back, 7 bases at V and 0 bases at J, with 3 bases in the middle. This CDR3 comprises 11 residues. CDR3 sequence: CASMLNTEAFF. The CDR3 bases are TGTGCCAGCATGTTGAACACTGAAGCTTTCTTT.

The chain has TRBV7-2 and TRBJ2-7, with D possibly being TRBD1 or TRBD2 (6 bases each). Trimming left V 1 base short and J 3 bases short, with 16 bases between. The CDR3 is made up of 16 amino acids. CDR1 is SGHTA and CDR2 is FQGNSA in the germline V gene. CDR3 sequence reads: CASSLDGGLRFYEQYF. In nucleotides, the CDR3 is TGTGCCAGCAGCTTAGACGGGGGCCTGCGGTTCTACGAGCAGTACTTC.

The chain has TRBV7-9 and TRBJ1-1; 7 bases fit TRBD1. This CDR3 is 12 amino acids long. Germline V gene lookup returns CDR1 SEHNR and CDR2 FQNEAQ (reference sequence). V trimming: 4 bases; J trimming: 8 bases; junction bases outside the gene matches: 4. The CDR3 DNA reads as TGTGCCAGCAGCTGGAGGGGGCAGGAAGCTTTCTTT. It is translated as CASSWRGQEAFF.

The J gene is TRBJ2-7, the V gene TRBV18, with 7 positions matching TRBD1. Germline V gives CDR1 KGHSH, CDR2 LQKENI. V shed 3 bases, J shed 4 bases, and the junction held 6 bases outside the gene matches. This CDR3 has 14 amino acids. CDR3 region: CASSPWDSKYEQYF. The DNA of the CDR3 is TGTGCCAGCTCACCCTGGGACAGCAAATACGAGCAGTACTTC.

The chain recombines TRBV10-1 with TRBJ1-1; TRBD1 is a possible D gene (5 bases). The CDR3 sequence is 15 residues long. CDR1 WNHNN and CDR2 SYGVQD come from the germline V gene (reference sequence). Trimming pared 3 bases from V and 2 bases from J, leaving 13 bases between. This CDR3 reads CASSDSQGTNTEAFF. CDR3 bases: TGCGCCAGCAGTGATTCCCAGGGTACTAACACTGAAGCTTTCTTT.

The CDR3 here is CASSLVQGQGYEQYF. The DNA for the CDR3 is TGCGCCAGCAGCTTGGTGCAGGGACAGGGTTACGAGCAGTACTTC. The rearrangement links TRBV5-1 to TRBJ2-7, with TRBD1 matching over 9 bases. The CDR3 totals 15 residues. Unmatched junction bases numbered 5, after V lost 0 bases and J lost 4 bases. CDR1 is SGHRS, CDR2 YFSETQ, per germline.

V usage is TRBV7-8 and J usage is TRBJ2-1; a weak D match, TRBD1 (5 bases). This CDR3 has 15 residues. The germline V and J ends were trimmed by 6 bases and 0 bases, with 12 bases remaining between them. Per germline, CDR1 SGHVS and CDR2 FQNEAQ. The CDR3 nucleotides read TGTGCCAGCAGACTTACAGGTACCTCCTACAATGAGCAGTTCTTC. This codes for CASRLTGTSYNEQFF.

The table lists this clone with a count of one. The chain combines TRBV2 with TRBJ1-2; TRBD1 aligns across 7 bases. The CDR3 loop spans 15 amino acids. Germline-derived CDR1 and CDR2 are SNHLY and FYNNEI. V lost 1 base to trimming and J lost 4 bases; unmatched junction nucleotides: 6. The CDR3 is CASSEVGDSLYGYTF. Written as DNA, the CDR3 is TGTGCCAGCAGTGAAGTCGGGGACAGCCTCTATGGCTACACCTTC.

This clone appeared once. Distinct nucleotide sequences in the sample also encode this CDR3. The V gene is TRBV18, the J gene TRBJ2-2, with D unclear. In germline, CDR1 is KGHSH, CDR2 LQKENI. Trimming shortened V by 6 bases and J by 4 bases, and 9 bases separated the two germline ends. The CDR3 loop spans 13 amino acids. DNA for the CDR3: TGTGCCAGCTCCCCTGGGTCCACCGGGGAGCTGTTTTTT. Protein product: CASSPGSTGELFF.

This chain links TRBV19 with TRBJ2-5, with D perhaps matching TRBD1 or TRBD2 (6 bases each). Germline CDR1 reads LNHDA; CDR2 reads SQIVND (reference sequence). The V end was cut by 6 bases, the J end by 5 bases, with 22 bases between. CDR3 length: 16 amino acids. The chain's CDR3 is CASSTGRLGGQETQYF. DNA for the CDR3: TGTGCCAGTAGCACTGGGAGATTGGGGGGCCAGGAGACCCAGTACTTC.

In DNA, the CDR3 is TGTGCCAGCAGCCAGAGCGGGAGACTAACCGGGGAGCTGTTTTTT. It specifies CASSQSGRLTGELFF. The chain is built from TRBV14 and TRBJ2-2; TRBD2 matches 8 bases. V lost 3 bases to trimming and J lost 5 bases; unmatched junction nucleotides: 5. This CDR3 comprises 15 residues. Germline-derived CDR1 and CDR2 are SGHDN and FVKESK.

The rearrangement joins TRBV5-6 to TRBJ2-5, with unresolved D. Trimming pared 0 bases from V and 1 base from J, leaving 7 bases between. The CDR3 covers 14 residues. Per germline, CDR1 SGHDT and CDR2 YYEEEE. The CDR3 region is CASSLGVIQETQYF. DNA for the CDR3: TGTGCCAGCAGCTTGGGAGTAATCCAAGAGACCCAGTACTTC.

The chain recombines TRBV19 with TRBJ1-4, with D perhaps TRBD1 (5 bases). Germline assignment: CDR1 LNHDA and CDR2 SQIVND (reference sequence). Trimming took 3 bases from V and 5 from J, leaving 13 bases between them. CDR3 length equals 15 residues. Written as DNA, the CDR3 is TGTGCCAGTAGTATTCTCCGGGACTACAATGAAAAACTGTTTTTT. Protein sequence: CASSILRDYNEKLFF.

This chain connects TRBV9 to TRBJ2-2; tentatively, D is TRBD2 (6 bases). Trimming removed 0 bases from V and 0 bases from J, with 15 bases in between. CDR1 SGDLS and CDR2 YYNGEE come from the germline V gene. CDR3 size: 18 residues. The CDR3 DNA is TGTGCCAGCAGCGTAGGGGTTAGCGGAGGGTCGAACACCGGGGAGCTGTTTTTT. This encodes CASSVGVSGGSNTGELFF.

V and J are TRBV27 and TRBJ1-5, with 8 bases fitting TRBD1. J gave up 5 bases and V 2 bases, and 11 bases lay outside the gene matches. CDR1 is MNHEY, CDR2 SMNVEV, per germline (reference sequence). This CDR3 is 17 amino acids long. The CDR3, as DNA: TGTGCCAGCAGTTTAATCACGGGGACAGGTCCGCATCAGCCCCAGCATTTT. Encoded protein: CASSLITGTGPHQPQHF.

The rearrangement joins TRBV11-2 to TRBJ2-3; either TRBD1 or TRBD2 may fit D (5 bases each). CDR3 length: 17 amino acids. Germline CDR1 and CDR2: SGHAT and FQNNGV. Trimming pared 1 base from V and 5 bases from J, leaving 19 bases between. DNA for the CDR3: TGTGCCAGCAGCTTAGGGACTCGGGCTCTGAGGGGAGATACGCAGTATTTT. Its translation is CASSLGTRALRGDTQYF.